The 7 T cell receptor beta chains below were found in one sample sequenced in a study of Graves' ophthalmopathy and Graves' hyperthyroidism. The TCR beta CDR3 regions underwent amplification from RNA transcripts. Second-round multiplex PCR followed a first-round RT-PCR using HTBI primers. TCRdb ran MiXCR on the multiplex PCR reads and lists one entry per CDR3 protein. The data contain roughly 39,000 distinct CDR3 sequences, approximately 55% of them singletons. Sequences were obtained from peripheral blood. The receptor source for this set is an adult woman with stable Graves' hyperthyroidism.

This clonotype was counted many times. This chain joins TRBV12-3 or TRBV12-4 and TRBJ2-2; D perhaps matches TRBD1 (5 bases). With 6 bases removed from V and 6 bases from J, the gap between germline ends came to 11 bases. The CDR3 loop spans 13 amino acids. The CDR3 sequence is CASRPREAGELFF. The CDR3 coding sequence is TGTGCCAGCAGACCCAGGGAAGCCGGGGAGCTGTTTTTT.

This clonotype has a handful of counts. This sequence joins TRBV20-1 and TRBJ2-5; 7 nucleotides line up with TRBD2. The germline CDR1 and CDR2 sequences are DFQATT and SNEGSKA (reference sequence). The CDR3 contains 14 residues. The J segment lost 1 base and the V segment lost 2 bases, leaving 4 bases of the junction unmatched. The CDR3 coding sequence is TGCAGTGCTAGACGCGGGAGAGGCCAAGAGACCCAGTACTTC. Its translation: CSARRGRGQETQYF.

This clonotype was found many times. The rearrangement uses TRBV6-5 and TRBJ2-3; 11 bases agree with TRBD2. CDR3 length: 16 residues. The V gene's germline CDR1 is MNHEY and CDR2 SVGAGI. The V and J ends lost 6 bases and 5 bases, in that order; junction bases with no gene match: 10. In nucleotides, the CDR3 is TGTGCCAGCAGACCCCTTAGCGGGAGGGCCCGAGATACGCAGTATTTT. It translates to CASRPLSGRARDTQYF.

This clonotype was seen at least ten times. This chain links TRBV24-1 with TRBJ1-1; no definite D call. Germline V lookup: CDR1 KGHDR, CDR2 SFDVKD. Between the trimmed V and J ends, which lost 8 bases and 4 bases, there was a span of 7 bases. CDR3 length: 11 amino acids. The CDR3 DNA is TGTGCCACCACAGAGGGCACTGAAGCTTTCTTT. This translates into CATTEGTEAFF.

This rearrangement joins TRBV20-1 to TRBJ2-5; weak D call: TRBD1 (6 bases). From germline, CDR1 is DFQATT and CDR2 SNEGSKA (reference sequence). The ends were cut back, 6 bases at V and 12 bases at J, with 14 bases in the middle. The CDR3 is 10 residues long. CDR3 sequence: CSAGTGREYF. CDR3 nucleotide sequence: TGCAGTGCAGGCACAGGGCGGGAGTACTTC.

At least ten counts were recorded for this clonotype. This chain links TRBV6-1 with TRBJ2-2, with TRBD1 identical over 9 bases. From germline, CDR1 is MNHNS and CDR2 SASEGT. CDR3 size: 14 residues. The J segment lost 8 bases and the V segment lost 7 bases, leaving 8 bases of the junction unmatched. The chain's CDR3 is CASKQGAIGGELFF. CDR3 in DNA: TGTGCCAGCAAACAGGGGGCTATTGGGGGGGAGCTGTTTTTT.

The gene calls are TRBV4-1 and TRBJ1-2; D is unclear. Germline CDR1 and CDR2: MGHRA and YSYEKL. The ends were cut back, 3 bases at V and 6 bases at J, with 11 bases in the middle. CDR3 size: 13 residues. The CDR3 here is CASSQGRVDGYTF. CDR3 DNA: TGCGCCAGCAGCCAGGGCCGGGTAGATGGCTACACCTTC.